What follows are 2 T cell receptor beta chains derived from one specimen sequenced in a study of T cells in Graves' hyperthyroidism and ophthalmopathy. Amplified TCR beta CDR3 regions came from RNA transcripts. The study used the HTBI primer set for a first-round RT-PCR of the TCR CDR3. TCRdb ran MiXCR on the multiplex PCR reads and lists one entry per CDR3 protein. The profile shows hundreds of thousands of distinct CDR3 sequences, approximately 42% of them singletons. Sequencing was performed on peripheral blood or thyroid tissue (not recorded which). These receptors all stem from an adult man with Graves' disease, either hyperthyroidism or ophthalmopathy (not recorded which).

This clonotype was seen a handful of times. The V and J genes are TRBV5-1 and TRBJ2-5; D is uncertain. This CDR3 has 15 residues. The V and J ends lost 4 bases and 3 bases respectively, with 16 bases between them. CDR1 SGHRS and CDR2 YFSETQ come from the germline V gene. The chain's CDR3 is CASSGRGGSKETQYF. CDR3 DNA sequence: TGCGCCAGCAGCGGCAGAGGCGGAAGCAAAGAGACCCAGTACTTC. Filled out from reference TRBV5-1 and TRBJ2-5, the complete variable domain reads KAGVTQTPRYLIKTRGQQVTLSCSPISGHRSVSWYQQTPGQGLQFLFEYFSETQRNKGNFPGRFSGRQFSNSRSEMNVSTLELGDSALYLCASSGRGGSKETQYFGPGTRLLVL.

The V and J genes are TRBV10-3 and TRBJ2-7, with 9 bases matching TRBD1. Germline lookup yields CDR1 ENHRY and CDR2 SYGVKD. Losses at the gene ends were 7 bases for V and 3 bases for J; bases not matched to a gene: 13. This CDR3 spans 16 amino acids. CDR3 sequence (DNA): TGTGCCATCAAGCGGGACAGGGAGTTTGATGGCTACGAGCAGTACTTC. This gives the protein CAIKRDREFDGYEQYF.